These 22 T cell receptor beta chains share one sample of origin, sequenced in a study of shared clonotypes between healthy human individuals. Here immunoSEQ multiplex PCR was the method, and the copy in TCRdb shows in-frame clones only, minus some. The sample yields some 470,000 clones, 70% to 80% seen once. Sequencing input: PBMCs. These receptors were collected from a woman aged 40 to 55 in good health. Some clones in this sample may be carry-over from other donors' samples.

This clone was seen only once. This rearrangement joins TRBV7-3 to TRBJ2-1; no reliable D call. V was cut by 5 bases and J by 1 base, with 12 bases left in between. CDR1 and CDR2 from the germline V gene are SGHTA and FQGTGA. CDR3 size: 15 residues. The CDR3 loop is CASSRLASSYNEQFF. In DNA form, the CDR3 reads TGTGCCAGCAGCCGTCTTGCGAGTTCCTACAATGAGCAGTTCTTC.

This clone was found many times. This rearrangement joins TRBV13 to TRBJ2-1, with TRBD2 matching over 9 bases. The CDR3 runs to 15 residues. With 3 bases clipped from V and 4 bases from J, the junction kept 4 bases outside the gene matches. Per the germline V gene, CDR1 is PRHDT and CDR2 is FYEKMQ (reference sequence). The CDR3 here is CASSFSSGKYNEQFF. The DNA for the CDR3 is TGTGCCAGCAGCTTTTCTAGCGGGAAGTACAATGAGCAGTTCTTC.

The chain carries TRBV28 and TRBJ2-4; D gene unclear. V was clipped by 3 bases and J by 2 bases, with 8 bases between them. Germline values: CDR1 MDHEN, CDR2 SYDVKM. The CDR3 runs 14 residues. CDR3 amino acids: CASSLVPPKNIQYF. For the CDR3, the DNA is TGTGCCAGCAGTTTGGTCCCGCCCAAAAACATTCAGTACTTC. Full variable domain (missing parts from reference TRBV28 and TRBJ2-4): DVKVTQSSRYLVKRTGEKVFLECVQDMDHENMFWYRQDPGLGLRLIYFSYDVKMKEKGDIPEGYSVSREKKERFSLILESASTNQTSMYLCASSLVPPKNIQYFGAGTRLSVL.

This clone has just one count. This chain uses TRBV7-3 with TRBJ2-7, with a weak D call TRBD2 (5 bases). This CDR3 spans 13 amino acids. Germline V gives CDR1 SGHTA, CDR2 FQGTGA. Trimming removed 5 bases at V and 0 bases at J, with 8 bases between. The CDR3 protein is CASSGGPSYEQYF. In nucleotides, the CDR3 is TGTGCCAGCAGCGGCGGGCCCTCCTACGAGCAGTACTTC.

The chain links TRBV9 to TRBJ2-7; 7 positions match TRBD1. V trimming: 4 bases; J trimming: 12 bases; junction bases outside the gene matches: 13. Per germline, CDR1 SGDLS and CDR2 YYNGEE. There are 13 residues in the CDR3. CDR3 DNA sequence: TGTGCCAGCAGCCCATCTTCCGGGACAGCCGTGTACTTC. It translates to CASSPSSGTAVYF.

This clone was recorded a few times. The CDR3 bases are TGTGCCAGCTTTGGGACACCTACCTACGAGCAGTACTTC. It translates to CASFGTPTYEQYF. The chain joins TRBV2 to TRBJ2-7; D might be TRBD1 (6 bases). V was trimmed by 8 bases and J by 2 bases, leaving 13 bases between them. CDR1 is SNHLY, CDR2 FYNNEI, per germline. The CDR3 has 13 amino acids. Looking up the rest from reference TRBV2 and TRBJ2-7 gives the full variable domain: EPEVTQTPSHQVTQMGQEVILRCVPISNHLYFYWYRQILGQKVEFLVSFYNNEISEKSEIFDDQFSVERPDGSNFTLKIRSTKLEDSAMYFCASFGTPTYEQYFGPGTRLTVT.

The CDR3 protein is CASSPGQHDQPQHF. CDR3 in DNA: TGCGCCAGCAGCCCCGGACAGCACGATCAGCCCCAGCATTTT. The rearrangement links TRBV5-1 to TRBJ1-5; perhaps TRBD1 as D (6 bases). CDR3 length: 14 amino acids. CDR1 and CDR2 (germline): SGHRS, YFSETQ. V lost 4 bases and J 5 bases, leaving 13 bases between the germline ends.

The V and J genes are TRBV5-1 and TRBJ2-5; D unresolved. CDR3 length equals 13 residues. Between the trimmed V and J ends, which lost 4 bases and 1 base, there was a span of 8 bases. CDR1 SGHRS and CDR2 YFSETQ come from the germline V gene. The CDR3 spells CASSPEIQETQYF. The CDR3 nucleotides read TGCGCCAGCAGCCCGGAAATCCAAGAGACCCAGTACTTC.

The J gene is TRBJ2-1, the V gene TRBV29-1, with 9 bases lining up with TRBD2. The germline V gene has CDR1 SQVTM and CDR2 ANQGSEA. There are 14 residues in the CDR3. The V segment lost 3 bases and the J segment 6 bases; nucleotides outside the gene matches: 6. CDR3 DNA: TGCAGCGTTGAGGGCGGGAGGGCCCGCAATGAGCAGTTCTTC. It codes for CSVEGGRARNEQFF.

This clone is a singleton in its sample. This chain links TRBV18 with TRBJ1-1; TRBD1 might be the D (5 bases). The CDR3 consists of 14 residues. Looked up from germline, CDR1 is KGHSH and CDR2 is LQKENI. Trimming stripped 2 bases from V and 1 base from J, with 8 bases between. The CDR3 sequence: CASSPGAPNTEAFF. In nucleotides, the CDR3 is TGTGCCAGCTCACCAGGGGCACCGAACACTGAAGCTTTCTTT.

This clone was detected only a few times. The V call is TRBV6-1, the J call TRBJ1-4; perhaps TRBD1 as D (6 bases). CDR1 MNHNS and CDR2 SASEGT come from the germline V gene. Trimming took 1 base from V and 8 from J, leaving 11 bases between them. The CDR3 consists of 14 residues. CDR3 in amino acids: CASSEVGGPEKLFF. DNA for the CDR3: TGTGCCAGCAGTGAAGTCGGGGGGCCCGAAAAACTGTTTTTT.

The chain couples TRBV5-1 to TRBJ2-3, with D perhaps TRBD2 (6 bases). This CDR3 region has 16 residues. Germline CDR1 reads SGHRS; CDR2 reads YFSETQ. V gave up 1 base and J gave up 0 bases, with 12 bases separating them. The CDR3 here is CASSLPLASSTDTQYF. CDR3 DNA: TGCGCCAGCAGCTTGCCCCTAGCGTCAAGCACAGATACGCAGTATTTT.

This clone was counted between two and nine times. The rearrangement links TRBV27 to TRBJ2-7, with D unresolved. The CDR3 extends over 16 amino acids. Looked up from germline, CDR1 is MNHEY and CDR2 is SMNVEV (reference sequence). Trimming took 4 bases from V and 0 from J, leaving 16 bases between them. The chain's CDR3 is CASSSPTAGGSYEQYF. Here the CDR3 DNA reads TGTGCCAGCAGTTCCCCGACGGCCGGCGGCTCCTACGAGCAGTACTTC.

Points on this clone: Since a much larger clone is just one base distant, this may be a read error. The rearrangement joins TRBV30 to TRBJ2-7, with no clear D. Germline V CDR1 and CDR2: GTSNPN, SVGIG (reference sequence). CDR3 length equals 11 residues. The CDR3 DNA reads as TGTGCCTGGAGTAGCCCGGGCGAGCAGTGCTTC. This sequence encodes CAWSSPGEQCF.

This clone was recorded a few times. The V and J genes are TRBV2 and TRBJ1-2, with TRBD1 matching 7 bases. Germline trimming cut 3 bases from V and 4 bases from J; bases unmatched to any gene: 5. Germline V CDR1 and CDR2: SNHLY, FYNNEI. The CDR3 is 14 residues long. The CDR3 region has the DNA TGTGCCAGCAGTGATGGGGGACAGAGCTATGGCTACACCTTC. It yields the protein CASSDGGQSYGYTF.

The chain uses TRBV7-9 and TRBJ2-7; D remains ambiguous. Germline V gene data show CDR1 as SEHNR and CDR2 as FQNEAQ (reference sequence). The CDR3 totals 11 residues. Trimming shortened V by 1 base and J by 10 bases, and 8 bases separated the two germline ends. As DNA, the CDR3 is TGTGCCAGCAGCTTAGGTGTTAGACAGTACTTC. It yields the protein CASSLGVRQYF.

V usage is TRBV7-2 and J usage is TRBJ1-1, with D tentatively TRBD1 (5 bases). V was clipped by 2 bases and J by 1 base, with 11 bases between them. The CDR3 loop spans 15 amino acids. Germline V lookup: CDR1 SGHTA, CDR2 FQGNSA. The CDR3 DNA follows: TGTGCCAGCAGCTTATGGGGGGGAAGGAACACTGAAGCTTTCTTT. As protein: CASSLWGGRNTEAFF.

The CDR3 here is CASSFRVQGAYEQYF. CDR3 DNA: TGTGCCAGCAGCTTCCGGGTACAGGGGGCTTACGAGCAGTACTTC. The chain employs TRBV16 and TRBJ2-7, with 9 bases that match TRBD1. V gave up 5 bases and J gave up 4 bases; unmatched junction bases: 9. The CDR3 spans 15 residues. CDR1 is KGHSY, CDR2 FQNENV, per germline.

Here the CDR3 reads CASSPSGNPQETQYF. The DNA of the CDR3 is TGTGCCAGCAGCCCCAGCGGGAACCCCCAAGAGACCCAGTACTTC. V gene TRBV7-3 combines with J gene TRBJ2-5; 7 bases map to TRBD2. The CDR3 sequence is 15 residues long. J gave up 1 base and V 5 bases, and 7 bases lay outside the gene matches. CDR1 SGHTA and CDR2 FQGTGA come from the germline V gene.

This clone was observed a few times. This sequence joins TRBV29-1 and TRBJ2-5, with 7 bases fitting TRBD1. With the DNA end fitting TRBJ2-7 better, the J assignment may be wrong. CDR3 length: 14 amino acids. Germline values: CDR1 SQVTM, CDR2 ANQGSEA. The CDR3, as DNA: TGCAGCGCTACGACAGGGAGTTTCTCCTACGAGCAGTACTTC. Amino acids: CSATTGSFSYEQYF.

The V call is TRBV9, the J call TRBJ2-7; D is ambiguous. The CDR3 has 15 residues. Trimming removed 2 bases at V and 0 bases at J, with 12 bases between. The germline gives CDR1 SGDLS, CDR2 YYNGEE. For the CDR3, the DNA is TGTGCCAGCAGCGTTGGGCAGAACTACTCCTACGAGCAGTACTTC. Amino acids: CASSVGQNYSYEQYF.

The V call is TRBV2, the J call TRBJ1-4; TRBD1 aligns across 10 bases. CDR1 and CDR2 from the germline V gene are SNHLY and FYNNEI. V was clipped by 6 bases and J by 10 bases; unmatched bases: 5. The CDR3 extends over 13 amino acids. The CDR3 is CASSGTGVGKLFF. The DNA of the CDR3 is TGTGCCAGCAGCGGGACAGGGGTGGGAAAACTGTTTTTT.